This T cell receptor (beta chain) was captured by sequencing in a study of blood T cells in healthy people across ages. V gave up 0 bases and J gave up 0 bases, with 7 bases separating them. CDR1 is SGHRS, CDR2 YFSETQ, per germline. The CDR3 totals 14 residues. The authors ran a second PCR of about 6 to 11 cycles using a sample-barcoded 5' primer and a J-beta primer mix. TCRdb re-analysed the 5' RACE reads in MiXCR, keeping a single row per CDR3 protein. The sample records around 670,000 distinct CDR3 sequences, approximately 30% being singletons. At least ten counts were recorded for this clonotype. Extraction yielded at least 5.5 micrograms of total RNA per sample.

The sample taken for sequencing was blood. The clonotype comes from a woman aged 80 or over in good health. This sequence joins TRBV5-1 and TRBJ2-7; the D is unclear. The CDR3 nucleotides read TGCGCCAGCAGCTTGGGTATCGACTCCTACGAGCAGTACTTC. It specifies CASSLGIDSYEQYF. Combining the CDR3 with reference TRBV5-1 and TRBJ2-7 gives the whole variable domain KAGVTQTPRYLIKTRGQQVTLSCSPISGHRSVSWYQQTPGQGLQFLFEYFSETQRNKGNFPGRFSGRQFSNSRSEMNVSTLELGDSALYLCASSLGIDSYEQYFGPGTRLTVT.